This TCR beta chain originates from a study of blood T cell repertoires in COVID-19. Study in general: Spain, Italy and the United States supplied samples that represented acute and convalescent COVID-19. Sample material is recorded as cDNA or gDNA derived from T cells, B-cell-depleted T cells, or PBMCs.

Per the authors' pipeline: Amplification of reference gene primers provided the estimated nucleated cell counts. Some clones are missing from TCRdb's copy, which holds only in-frame ones; the method was immunoSEQ multiplex PCR. D and trimming come from the DNA, and the V and J calls and clone size come from that table. The table has 140,000 to 150,000 clones, roughly 89% seen once. Germline assignment: CDR1 SGHAT and CDR2 FQDESV (reference sequence). The CDR3 sequence is 14 residues long. Trimming shortened V by 6 bases and J by 5 bases, and 17 bases separated the two germline ends. This clone was picked up a small number of times.

This rearrangement joins TRBV11-1 to TRBJ2-7, with a weak D call TRBD2 (5 bases). The sequenced sample was peripheral blood. The clonotype was recovered from a woman in her 50s with acute or convalescent COVID-19. CDR3: CASSFRPIGDEQYF. In DNA, the CDR3 is TGTGCCAGCAGTTTCAGACCGATCGGGGACGAGCAGTACTTC.